These T cell receptor beta chains were read from a single sample in a study of cytomegalovirus exposure and HLA in healthy donors. Only in-frame clones appear in the TCRdb table, and some are missing; sequencing was by immunoSEQ multiplex PCR. The sample has some 120,000 clones; around three quarters are singletons. The specimen was PBMCs. The receptors derive from a middle-aged woman in good health and CMV-seronegative. The CDR3 runs from the conserved cysteine through the conserved F or W. A D gene is named only where the DNA matches it firmly. Size is omitted from some rows. Given values are once, few, many or a class for expanded clones.

clone_size j_call v_call d_call cdr3_aa cdr3_nt
few TRBJ2-7 TRBV14 NA CASSHRDSVYEQYF TGTGCCAGCAGCCATCGGGACTCGGTTTACGAGCAGTACTTC
few TRBJ2-1 TRBV5-4 TRBD2 CASMGGREISYNEQFF TGTGCCAGCATGGGAGGGCGGGAGATATCCTACAATGAGCAGTTCTTC
NA TRBJ1-5 TRBV27 TRBD1 CASSSTGGWQPQHF TGTGCCAGCAGTTCGACAGGGGGATGGCAGCCCCAGCATTTT
NA TRBJ2-1 TRBV9 TRBD2 CASSVATPSGRDEQFF TGTGCCAGCAGCGTAGCTACGCCTAGCGGGAGGGATGAGCAGTTCTTC
NA TRBJ2-7 TRBV19 NA CASSTTTISSYEQYF TGTGCCAGTAGTACAACGACTATCAGCTCCTACGAGCAGTACTTC
NA TRBJ1-3 TRBV6-5 NA CASSYLRGNEEDTIYF TGTGCCAGCAGTTACTTGCGGGGAAATGAGGAGGACACCATATATTTT
NA TRBJ1-4 TRBV11-2 TRBD1 CASSQGLGDRAGGEKLFF TGTGCCAGCAGCCAAGGCTTGGGTGACAGGGCCGGGGGAGAAAAACTGTTTTTT
NA TRBJ1-4 TRBV23-1 TRBD1 CASSQCSRGRGKLFF TGCGCCAGCAGTCAATGCTCCAGGGGGCGCGGAAAACTGTTTTTT
few TRBJ2-7 TRBV7-9 TRBD1 CASRPGQGGRGHEQYF TGTGCCAGCCGGCCGGGACAGGGGGGACGGGGGCACGAGCAGTACTTC
few TRBJ2-5 TRBV4-2 TRBD1 CASSQDTGGQETQYF TGTGCCAGCAGCCAAGACACAGGGGGCCAAGAGACCCAGTACTTC
few TRBJ2-7 TRBV5-1 TRBD2 CASSLASGTYEQYF TGCGCCAGCAGCTTGGCTAGCGGAACCTACGAGCAGTACTTC
NA TRBJ1-1 TRBV6-6 NA CASNQRGGQPNTEAFF TGTGCCAGCAATCAACGTGGGGGACAACCTAACACTGAAGCTTTCTTT